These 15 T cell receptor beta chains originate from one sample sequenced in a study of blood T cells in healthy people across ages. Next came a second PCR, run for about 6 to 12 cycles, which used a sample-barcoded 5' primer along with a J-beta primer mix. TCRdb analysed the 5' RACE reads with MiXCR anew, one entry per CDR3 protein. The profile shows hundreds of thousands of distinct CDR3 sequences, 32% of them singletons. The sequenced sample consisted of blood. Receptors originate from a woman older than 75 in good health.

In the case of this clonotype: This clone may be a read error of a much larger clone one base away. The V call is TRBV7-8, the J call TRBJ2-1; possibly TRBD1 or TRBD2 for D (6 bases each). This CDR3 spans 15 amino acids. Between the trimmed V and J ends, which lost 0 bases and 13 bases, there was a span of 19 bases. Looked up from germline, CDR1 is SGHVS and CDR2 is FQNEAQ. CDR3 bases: TGTGCCAGCAGCTTAGCGACTAGGGGGGAGAGAGCCCAGTTCTTC. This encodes CASSLATRGERAQFF.

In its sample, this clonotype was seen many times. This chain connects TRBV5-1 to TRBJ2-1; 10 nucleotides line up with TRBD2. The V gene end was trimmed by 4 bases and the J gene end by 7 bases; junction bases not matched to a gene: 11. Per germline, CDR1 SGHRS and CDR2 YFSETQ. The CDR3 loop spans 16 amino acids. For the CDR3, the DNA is TGCGCCAGCAGCCCCTCCAGCGGGGGGGCGGTGAATGAGCAGTTCTTC. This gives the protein CASSPSSGGAVNEQFF.

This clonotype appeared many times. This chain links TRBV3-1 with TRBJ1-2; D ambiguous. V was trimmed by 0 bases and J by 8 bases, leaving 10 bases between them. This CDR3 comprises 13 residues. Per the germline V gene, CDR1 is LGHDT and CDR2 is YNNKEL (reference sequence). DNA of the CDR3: TGTGCCAGCAGCCAAGATCGATACAGCGGCTACACCTTC. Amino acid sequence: CASSQDRYSGYTF.

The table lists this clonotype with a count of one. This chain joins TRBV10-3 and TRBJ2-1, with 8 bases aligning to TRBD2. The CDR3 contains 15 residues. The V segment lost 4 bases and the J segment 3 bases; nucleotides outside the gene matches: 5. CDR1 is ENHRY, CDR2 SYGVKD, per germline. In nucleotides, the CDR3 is TGTGCCATCAGTGTGGGACTAGAGTTCTACAATGAGCAGTTCTTC. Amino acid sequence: CAISVGLEFYNEQFF.

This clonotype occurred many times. The CDR3 is CASSQETFWDYGYTF. In DNA form, the CDR3 reads TGCGCCAGCAGCCAAGAGACCTTCTGGGACTATGGCTACACCTTC. The rearrangement joins TRBV4-3 to TRBJ1-2; no firm D call. This CDR3 spans 15 amino acids. The germline V and J ends were trimmed by 0 bases and 3 bases, with 11 bases remaining between them. The germline CDR1 and CDR2 sequences are LGHNA and YSLEER.

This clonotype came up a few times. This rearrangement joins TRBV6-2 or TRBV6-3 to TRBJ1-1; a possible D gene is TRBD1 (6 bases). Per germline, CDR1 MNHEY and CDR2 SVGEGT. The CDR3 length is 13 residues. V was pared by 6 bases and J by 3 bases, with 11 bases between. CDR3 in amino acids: CASSHQGHTEAFF. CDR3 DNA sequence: TGTGCCAGCAGCCATCAGGGGCACACTGAAGCTTTCTTT.

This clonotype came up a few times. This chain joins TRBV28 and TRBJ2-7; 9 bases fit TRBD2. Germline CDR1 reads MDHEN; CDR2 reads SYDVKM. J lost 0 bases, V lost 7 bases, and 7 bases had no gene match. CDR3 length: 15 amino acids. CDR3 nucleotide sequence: TGTGCCAGCACCCCATTGACTAGCGGCTCCTACGAGCAGTACTTC. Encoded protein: CASTPLTSGSYEQYF.

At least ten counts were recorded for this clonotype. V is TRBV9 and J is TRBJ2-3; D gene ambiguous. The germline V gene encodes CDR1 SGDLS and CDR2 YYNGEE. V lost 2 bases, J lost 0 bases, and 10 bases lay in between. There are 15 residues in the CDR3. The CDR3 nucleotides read TGTGCCAGCAGCGTTCTCCGGCTTAGCACAGATACGCAGTATTTT. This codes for CASSVLRLSTDTQYF.

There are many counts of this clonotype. CDR3 coding DNA: TGTGCCAGCATGCGGGGAAGCTCCTACAATGAGCAGTTCTTC. It encodes CASMRGSSYNEQFF. The chain has TRBV27 and TRBJ2-1; D is perhaps TRBD2 (6 bases). The germline V gene encodes CDR1 MNHEY and CDR2 SMNVEV (reference sequence). The CDR3 is made up of 14 amino acids. Between the trimmed V and J ends, which lost 7 bases and 0 bases, there was a span of 10 bases.

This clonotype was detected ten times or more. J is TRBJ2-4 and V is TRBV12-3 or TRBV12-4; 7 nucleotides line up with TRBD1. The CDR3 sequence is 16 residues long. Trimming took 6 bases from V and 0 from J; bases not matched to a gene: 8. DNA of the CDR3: TGTGCCAGCAGCCCCACCGGGACAGTAGCCAAAAACATTCAGTACTTC. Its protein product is CASSPTGTVAKNIQYF.

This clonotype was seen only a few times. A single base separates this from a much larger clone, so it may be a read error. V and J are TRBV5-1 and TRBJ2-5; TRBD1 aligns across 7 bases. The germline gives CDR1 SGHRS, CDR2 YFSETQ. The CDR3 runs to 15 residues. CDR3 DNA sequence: TGCGTCAGCAGCTTCGACGGGACAGTACAAGAGACCCAGTACTTC. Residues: CVSSFDGTVQETQYF. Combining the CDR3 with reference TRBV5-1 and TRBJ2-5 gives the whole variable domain KAGVTQTPRYLIKTRGQQVTLSCSPISGHRSVSWYQQTPGQGLQFLFEYFSETQRNKGNFPGRFSGRQFSNSRSEMNVSTLELGDSALYLCVSSFDGTVQETQYFGPGTRLLVL.

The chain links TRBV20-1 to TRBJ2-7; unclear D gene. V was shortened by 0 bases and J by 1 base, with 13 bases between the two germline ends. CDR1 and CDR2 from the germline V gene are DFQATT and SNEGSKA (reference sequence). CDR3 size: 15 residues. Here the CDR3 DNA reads TGCAGTGCTAGAGACGTGGCAGGTTCATCCTACGAGCAGTACGTC. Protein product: CSARDVAGSSYEQYV.

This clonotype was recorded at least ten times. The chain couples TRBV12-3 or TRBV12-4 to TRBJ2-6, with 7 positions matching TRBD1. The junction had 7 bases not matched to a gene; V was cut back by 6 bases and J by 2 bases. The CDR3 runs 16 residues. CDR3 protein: CASRPTGSAGANVLTF. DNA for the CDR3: TGTGCCAGCAGACCGACAGGGTCCGCTGGGGCCAACGTCCTGACTTTC.

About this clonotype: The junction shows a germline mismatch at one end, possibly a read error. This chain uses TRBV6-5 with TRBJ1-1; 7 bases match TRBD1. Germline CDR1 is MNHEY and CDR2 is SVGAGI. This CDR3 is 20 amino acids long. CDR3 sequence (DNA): TGTGCCAGCAGTTCCCACTCGCCACCGGGACAGTCGATTTTTGACACTAAAGCTTTCTTT. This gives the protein CASSSHSPPGQSIFDTKAFF.

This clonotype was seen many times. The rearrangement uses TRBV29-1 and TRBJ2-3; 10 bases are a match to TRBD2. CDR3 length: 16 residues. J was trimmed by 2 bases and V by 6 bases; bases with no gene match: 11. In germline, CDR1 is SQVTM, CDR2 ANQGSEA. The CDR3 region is CSVASGGRAPTDTQYF. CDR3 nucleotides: TGCAGCGTGGCTAGCGGGGGCCGCGCTCCCACAGATACGCAGTATTTT.